This T cell receptor beta chain is from a study of blood T cell repertoires in COVID-19. In the original processing: Estimates of nucleated cell counts were drawn from the amplification of reference gene primers. The assay was immunoSEQ multiplex PCR, and TCRdb's table has in-frame clones only and misses some. Clone size and V and J calls were adopted from that table, with D and trimming inferred from the DNA. Of about 280,000 clones detected, roughly 87% appear once; the ten largest clones hold approximately 12%. Germline V gene lookup returns CDR1 SGHRS and CDR2 YFSETQ. Trimming left V 4 bases short and J 1 base short, with 14 bases between. The CDR3 runs to 15 residues.

Sample: peripheral blood. The V call is TRBV5-1, the J call TRBJ1-1; possible D gene TRBD1, 6 bases. This receptor was identified in a human donor in a cohort sampled during active COVID-19. CDR3 sequence (DNA): TGCGCCAGCAGCCTCAGACAGGCCGGGAACACTGAAGCTTTCTTT. Protein product: CASSLRQAGNTEAFF.